The T cell receptor beta chain under discussion was sequenced for a study of T cell responses to AZD1222 COVID-19 vaccine. Study-wide points: Recipients of two AZD1222 doses showed rising Spike-specific TCR breadth and depth. The donor group comprised mostly white British people and more females; the analysis possibly underestimated clonal diversity.

Comments on this clone: Its target is not known.

Sequencing was performed with immunoSEQ multiplex PCR; in TCRdb, only in-frame clones are kept and a portion is missing. Of roughly 110,000 clones in the sample, 70% to 90% were seen once. The sequences come from peripheral blood, collected 28 days after the second AZD1222 dose. The receptor was isolated from an adult who received the AZD1222 COVID-19 vaccine.

CDR3 bases: TGTGCCAGCAGCGGGTACACTGAAGCTTTCTTT. It specifies CASSGYTEAFF. The genes are TRBV27 and TRBJ1-1, with unresolved D. Per the germline V gene, CDR1 is MNHEY and CDR2 is SMNVEV (reference sequence). The length of the CDR3 is 11 residues. Trimming pared 6 bases from V and 3 bases from J, leaving 5 bases between.